This TCR beta chain was captured by sequencing in a study of blood T cell repertoires in COVID-19. Turning to the study itself: Samples representing acute and convalescent COVID-19 were sourced from the United States, Italy and Spain.

Only a few counts were recorded for this clone. Measured with immunoSEQ multiplex PCR; TCRdb has only the in-frame clones, and not every one. The profile covers about 94,000 clones, with approximately 83% appearing a single time and 6.3% taken by the ten largest. This CDR3 is built from 15 residues. Germline CDR1 is SGHTA and CDR2 is FQGNSA. With 5 bases removed from V and 5 bases from J, the gap between germline ends came to 15 bases. Material: peripheral blood. This receptor was identified in a man aged 60 to 69 with acute or convalescent COVID-19. The J gene is TRBJ1-4, the V gene TRBV7-2; D is ambiguous. This chain's CDR3 is CASSPQEGRNEKLFF. The CDR3 DNA follows: TGTGCCAGCAGCCCCCAAGAGGGCAGGAATGAAAAACTGTTTTTT.